Listed below are T cell receptor beta chains from one sample, sequenced in a study of T cell responses to AZD1222 COVID-19 vaccine. Clones were read by immunoSEQ multiplex PCR, and TCRdb kept only the in-frame ones, dropping some. The sample lists 150,000 or so clones, about 92% seen once, with around 0.9% in the top ten. Sample: peripheral blood, taken on day 0 of AZD1222 vaccination. The source of these receptors is an adult in good health. The CDR3 runs from the conserved cysteine through the conserved F or W. A D gene is named only where the DNA matches it firmly. Some rows have no size entry. The others give once, few or many, or a class for an expanded clone.

j_gene,v_gene,d_gene,abundance,CDR3aa,CDR3nt
TRBJ1-5,TRBV19,-,-,CASSINPGFDQPQHF,TGTGCCAGTAGTATTAATCCGGGGTTCGACCAGCCCCAGCATTTT
TRBJ1-2,TRBV19,TRBD1,-,CASSKWDSKNYGYTF,TGTGCCAGTAGTAAATGGGACAGTAAAAACTATGGCTACACCTTC
TRBJ1-4,TRBV15,-,-,CATKSIGPGLGEKLFF,TGTGCCACCAAATCAATCGGGCCGGGTTTGGGTGAAAAACTGTTTTTT
TRBJ1-2,TRBV4-2,TRBD1,-,CASSQGTGIYGYTF,TGTGCCAGCAGCCAGGGGACAGGGATTTATGGCTACACCTTC
TRBJ1-1,TRBV2,-,-,CASSTDREVGTFTEAFF,TGTGCCAGCTCGACCGATCGTGAAGTGGGGACATTCACTGAAGCTTTCTTT
TRBJ2-2,TRBV24-1,-,-,CATSDIRPGLTNTGELFF,TGTGCCACCAGTGATATACGACCGGGACTTACGAACACCGGGGAGCTGTTTTTT
TRBJ1-2,TRBV29-1,-,-,CSVPGVYGYTF,TGCAGCGTTCCAGGGGTCTATGGCTACACCTTC
TRBJ2-4,TRBV3-1/TRBV3-2,TRBD1,-,CASTLQGAAKNIQYF,TGTGCCAGCACCTTACAGGGGGCGGCCAAAAACATTCAGTACTTC
TRBJ1-3,TRBV6-5,-,-,CASSYSKGSGNTIYF,TGTGCCAGCAGTTACTCGAAAGGCTCTGGAAACACCATATATTTT
TRBJ1-5,TRBV27,TRBD1,once,CASSRTGLQPQHF,TGTGCCAGCAGTAGGACAGGGCTTCAGCCCCAGCATTTT
TRBJ1-4,TRBV30,-,-,CAWSNGTSFNEKLFF,TGTGCCTGGAGTAACGGGACGAGCTTTAATGAAAAACTGTTTTTT
TRBJ1-1,TRBV4-1,TRBD1,-,CASSDSPGGYTEAFF,TGCGCCAGCAGCGATTCTCCAGGGGGTTACACTGAAGCTTTCTTT
TRBJ2-7,TRBV28,TRBD1,-,CASGQGNYEQYF,TGTGCCAGCGGACAGGGCAACTACGAGCAGTACTTC
TRBJ2-3,TRBV5-1,-,-,CASCARGSTDTQYF,TGCGCCAGCTGCGCCCGGGGAAGCACAGATACGCAGTATTTT
TRBJ1-2,TRBV6-2/TRBV6-3,TRBD1,-,CASSPGTGGPSNYGYTF,TGTGCCAGCAGCCCCGGGACAGGGGGGCCATCCAACTATGGCTACACCTTC
TRBJ2-3,TRBV7-9,-,-,CASSPSGGVRPDTQYF,TGTGCCAGCAGCCCGTCAGGGGGGGTTCGTCCAGATACGCAGTATTTT